A single sample is the source of the 9 T cell receptor beta chains below, sequenced in a study of blood T cell repertoires in COVID-19. Profiling relied on immunoSEQ multiplex PCR, and the TCRdb table lists in-frame clones only, not all of them. The top ten clones hold about 1% of a sample with 250,000 to 300,000 clones, 88% of them seen once. Material: PBMCs or T cells enriched from blood (not recorded which). Receptors originate from a woman in her 30s who had recovered from COVID-19.

DNA of the CDR3: TGCGCCAGCAGCCAAGACGGGGGAGGTGGCTACACCTTC. This translates into CASSQDGGGGYTF. The gene calls are TRBV4-3 and TRBJ1-2; perhaps TRBD1 as D (5 bases). Trimming left V 0 bases short and J 7 bases short, with 9 bases between. Germline V gives CDR1 LGHNA, CDR2 YSLEER. This CDR3 has 13 amino acids.

This clone was found once. The chain combines TRBV4-1 with TRBJ1-5; D is possibly TRBD1 (6 bases). The CDR3 loop spans 15 amino acids. With 0 bases removed from V and 4 bases from J, the gap between germline ends came to 10 bases. Germline CDR1 and CDR2: MGHRA and YSYEKL. The CDR3 DNA is TGCGCCAGCAGCCAAGATCGTACAGGGAATCAGCCCCAGCATTTT. Translating it yields CASSQDRTGNQPQHF.

This clone was seen just once. The V call is TRBV25-1, the J call TRBJ1-1; 7 bases line up with TRBD1. The CDR3 runs to 15 residues. The germline V gene encodes CDR1 MGHDK and CDR2 SYGVNS. The V segment lost 5 bases and the J segment 0 bases; nucleotides outside the gene matches: 6. This CDR3 is CASSPARGVNTEAFF. The CDR3 DNA is TGTGCCAGCAGTCCGGCCAGGGGGGTGAACACTGAAGCTTTCTTT.

The chain links TRBV21-1 to TRBJ2-2; no DNA check was done on the table's D call, TRBD1. TRBV21-1 is noted as a pseudogene. The CDR3 is made up of 14 amino acids. Here the CDR3 DNA reads TGTGCCAGGGCGGGGGACAGGCTAACCGGGGAGCTGTTTTTT. Translated, it gives CARAGDRLTGELFF.

The chain links TRBV28 to TRBJ2-3, with D perhaps TRBD1 (6 bases). The CDR3 runs 17 residues. Per germline, CDR1 MDHEN and CDR2 SYDVKM. Trimming took off 3 bases at V and 6 bases at J, with 22 bases between the two ends. The CDR3 protein is CASSFPPQGPHLDTQYF. The CDR3 nucleotides are TGTGCCAGCAGTTTCCCCCCACAGGGCCCACACTTGGATACGCAGTATTTT.

The chain recombines TRBV3-1 (or the pseudogene TRBV3-2) with TRBJ1-5; weak D call: TRBD1 (5 bases). The CDR3 has 16 residues. Germline lookup yields CDR1 LGHDT and CDR2 YNNKEL (reference sequence). V was cut by 1 base and J by 0 bases, with 10 bases left in between. Written as DNA, the CDR3 is TGTGCCAGCAGCCAAGGTTGGGACTATAGCAATCAGCCCCAGCATTTT. As protein: CASSQGWDYSNQPQHF.

Here the CDR3 DNA reads TGTGCCAGCAGCTTACAGGGGGGAGTTCCGAATTCACCCCTCCACTTT. It specifies CASSLQGGVPNSPLHF. The rearrangement links TRBV27 to TRBJ1-6; 8 nucleotides align to TRBD1. The J segment lost 7 bases and the V segment lost 6 bases, leaving 11 bases of the junction unmatched. In germline, CDR1 is MNHEY, CDR2 SMNVEV (reference sequence). The CDR3 covers 16 residues.

V gene TRBV29-1 combines with J gene TRBJ2-7, with 7 positions matching TRBD2. Germline V gene sequence: CDR1 SQVTM, CDR2 ANQGSEA. J lost 4 bases, V lost 4 bases, and 7 bases had no gene match. The CDR3 extends over 13 amino acids. The CDR3 nucleotides are TGCAGCGTTGGGGGGACTAATACTTACGAGCAGTACTTC. Translation: CSVGGTNTYEQYF.

This chain joins TRBV25-1 and TRBJ1-4; 10 nucleotides agree with TRBD1. The CDR3 has 15 residues. With V trimmed by 2 bases and J by 8 bases, 5 bases remained unmatched. CDR1 MGHDK and CDR2 SYGVNS come from the germline V gene. The CDR3 protein is CASSEVGTGDEKLFF. In DNA, the CDR3 is TGTGCCAGCAGTGAAGTAGGGACAGGGGACGAAAAACTGTTTTTT. The full variable domain, completed using reference TRBV25-1 and TRBJ1-4, is EADIYQTPRYLVIGTGKKITLECSQTMGHDKMYWYQQDPGMELHLIHYSYGVNSTEKGDLSSESTVSRIRTEHFPLTLESARPSHTSQYLCASSEVGTGDEKLFFGSGTQLSVL.